This T cell receptor beta chain appears in the sequencing data of a study of early T cells in non-severe SARS-CoV-2 infection. Study background: Bulk RNA taken from unsorted whole blood was sequenced, leaving chains unpaired. Study observations and caveats: Private and CD4 specificities were missed by VDJdb matching, skewed to anti-spike CD8.

The ends were cut back, 6 bases at V and 5 bases at J, with 13 bases in the middle. Germline V CDR1 and CDR2: SQVTM, ANQGSEA. The CDR3 covers 12 residues. In its sample, this clonotype was seen a few times. The antigen remains unidentified. Unique molecular identifier tags were affixed to discrete cDNA molecules. TCRdb redid the calling of the 5' RACE reads with MiXCR, one entry per CDR3 protein. Of more than 55,000 distinct CDR3 sequences in the sample, about 8.9% are singletons; the top ten hold under 20%. Source material: whole blood. The V and J genes are TRBV29-1 and TRBJ2-5; TRBD1 or TRBD2 may be the D gene (6 bases each). The receptor was derived from an adult who was a healthcare worker with PCR-confirmed SARS-CoV-2 infection or an uninfected control (not recorded which). Written as DNA, the CDR3 is TGCAGCGTCTTAGGAGGGGGGGAGACCCAGTACTTC. Protein product: CSVLGGGETQYF.